These T cell receptor beta chains were read from a single sample in a study of T cell responses to AZD1222 COVID-19 vaccine. TCRdb's table, derived via immunoSEQ multiplex PCR, lists solely in-frame clones and lacks some. This sample carries 95,000 or so clones, 85% to 90% of them seen once, and the ten largest clones take roughly 2.8%. The input for sequencing was peripheral blood, taken on day 0 of MenACWY control vaccination. The receptors were gathered from an adult in good health. Both conserved end residues are part of each CDR3. A D gene is named only where the DNA matches it firmly. For some rows the clone size is stated as once, few or many, or as a class when expanded; others skip it.

D gene,J gene,clone size,V gene,CDR3 protein,CDR3 DNA
TRBD1,TRBJ1-2,-,TRBV7-2,CASSPDRGPYGYTF,TGTGCCAGCAGCCCGGACAGGGGCCCTTATGGCTACACCTTC
TRBD1,TRBJ1-1,-,TRBV7-3,CASSLTGQGHTEAFF,TGTGCCAGCAGCCTAACGGGACAGGGCCACACTGAAGCTTTCTTT
TRBD1,TRBJ1-1,-,TRBV6-6,CASSYSRTGNTEAFF,TGTGCCAGCAGTTACTCAAGGACAGGGAACACTGAAGCTTTCTTT
TRBD1,TRBJ1-5,-,TRBV30,CAVDRVGNQPQHF,TGTGCCGTGGACAGGGTTGGCAATCAGCCCCAGCATTTT
-,TRBJ1-5,-,TRBV7-6,CASSPSDGSNQPQHF,TGTGCCAGCAGCCCGTCCGACGGTAGCAATCAGCCCCAGCATTTT
-,TRBJ2-7,-,TRBV7-2,CASSLAGAPSPEQYF,TGTGCCAGCAGCTTAGCGGGGGCCCCCTCTCCCGAGCAGTACTTC
TRBD2,TRBJ2-7,-,TRBV6-5,CASSPTAGGSYEQYF,TGTGCCAGCAGTCCCACGGCGGGGGGCTCCTACGAGCAGTACTTC
-,TRBJ2-7,-,TRBV5-6,CASSSPRVSYEQYF,TGTGCCAGCAGCTCCCCGAGGGTATCCTACGAGCAGTACTTC
-,TRBJ2-7,-,TRBV3-1/TRBV3-2,CASSQLHPTTEQYF,TGTGCCAGCAGCCAGTTACACCCTACCACCGAGCAGTACTTC
TRBD2,TRBJ2-7,once,TRBV6-1,CASSEVGTTYSYEQYF,TGTGCCAGCAGTGAAGTGGGGACTACCTACTCCTACGAGCAGTACTTC
TRBD2,TRBJ2-7,once,TRBV27,CASSLYGTSGGTSYEQYF,TGTGCCAGCAGTTTATACGGGACTAGCGGGGGGACCTCCTACGAGCAGTACTTC
TRBD1,TRBJ1-5,-,TRBV27,CARILRTGLYSNQPQHF,TGTGCCAGGATTTTGCGGACAGGGCTCTATAGCAATCAGCCCCAGCATTTT
TRBD1,TRBJ2-1,-,TRBV12-3/TRBV12-4,CASRLGQGGQFF,TGTGCCAGCAGGTTGGGACAGGGAGGGCAGTTCTTC
-,TRBJ2-2,-,TRBV27,CASSLSGPTGSTGELFF,TGTGCCAGCAGTTTATCGGGCCCAACAGGGTCCACCGGGGAGCTGTTTTTT
-,TRBJ2-1,few,TRBV11-3,CASSSYGGQDNEQFF,TGTGCCAGCAGCTCCTACGGGGGGCAGGACAATGAGCAGTTCTTC
-,TRBJ2-7,-,TRBV7-2,CASSLTYEQYF,TGTGCCAGCAGCTTAACGTATGAGCAGTACTTC
TRBD1,TRBJ2-7,-,TRBV19,CASSRSEQGSYEQYF,TGTGCCAGTAGTAGATCTGAACAGGGGTCCTACGAGCAGTACTTC
-,TRBJ1-4,once,TRBV5-3,CARSALGGRLEKLFF,TGTGCCAGAAGCGCCCTTGGGGGGCGCCTTGAAAAACTGTTTTTT